This T cell receptor beta chain stems from a study of CD8 T cells in Susac syndrome. Germline V CDR1 and CDR2: KGHDR, SFDVKD. The ends were cut back, 6 bases at V and 5 bases at J, with 13 bases in the middle. This CDR3 has 14 residues. cDNA came from around 0.54 to 1 ug RNA primed by random hexamers. TCRdb re-called the immunoSEQ multiplex PCR reads through MiXCR, storing one row per CDR3 protein. Here the sample spans under 200,000 distinct CDR3 sequences, about 95% being singletons. Whole-study findings and limits: As acknowledged by the study, its TCR sequencing and HLA analysis included a relatively small number of individuals.

With regard to this clonotype: No antigen is known for it.

This sequence originates from a human donor with multiple sclerosis. Sequences were obtained from CD8+ T cells from PBMCs. The rearrangement uses TRBV24-1 and TRBJ2-1, with TRBD1 as a possible D gene (6 bases). Here the CDR3 DNA reads TGTGCCACCAGTCGTGCAGGGGAACACAATGAGCAGTTCTTC. This sequence encodes CATSRAGEHNEQFF.